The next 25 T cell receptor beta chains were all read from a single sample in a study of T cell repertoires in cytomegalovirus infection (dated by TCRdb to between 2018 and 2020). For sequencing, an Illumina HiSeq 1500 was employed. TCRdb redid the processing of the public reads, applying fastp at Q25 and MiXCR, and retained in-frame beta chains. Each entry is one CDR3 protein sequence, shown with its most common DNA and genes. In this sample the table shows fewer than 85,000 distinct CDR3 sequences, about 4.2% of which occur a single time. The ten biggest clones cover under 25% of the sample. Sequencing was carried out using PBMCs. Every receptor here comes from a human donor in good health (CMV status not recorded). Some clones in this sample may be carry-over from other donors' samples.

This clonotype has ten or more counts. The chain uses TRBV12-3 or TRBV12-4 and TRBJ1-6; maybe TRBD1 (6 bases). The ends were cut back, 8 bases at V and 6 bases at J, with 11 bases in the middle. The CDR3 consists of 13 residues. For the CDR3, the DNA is TGTGCCAGCGGACAGTTTTCTAATTCACCCCTCCACTTT. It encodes CASGQFSNSPLHF.

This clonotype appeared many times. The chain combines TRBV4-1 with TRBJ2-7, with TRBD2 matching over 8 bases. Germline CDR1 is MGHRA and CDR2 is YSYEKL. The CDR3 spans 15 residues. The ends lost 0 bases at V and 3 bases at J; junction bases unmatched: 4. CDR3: CASSQEGLALYEQYF. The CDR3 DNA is TGCGCCAGCAGCCAAGAAGGACTAGCTCTCTACGAGCAGTACTTC.

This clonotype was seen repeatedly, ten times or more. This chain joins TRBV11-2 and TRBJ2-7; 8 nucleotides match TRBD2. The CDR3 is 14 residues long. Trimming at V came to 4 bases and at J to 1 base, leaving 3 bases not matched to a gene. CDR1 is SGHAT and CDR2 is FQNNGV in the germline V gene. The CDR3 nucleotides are TGTGCCAGCAGCTATCGGGGGGGGTCCTACGAGCAGTACTTC. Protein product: CASSYRGGSYEQYF.

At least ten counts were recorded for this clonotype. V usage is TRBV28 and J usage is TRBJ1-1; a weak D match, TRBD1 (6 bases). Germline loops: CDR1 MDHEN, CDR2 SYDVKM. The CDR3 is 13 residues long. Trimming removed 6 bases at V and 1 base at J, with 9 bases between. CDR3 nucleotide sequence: TGTGCCAGCAGGCCGACAGGGAACACTGAAGCTTTCTTT. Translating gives CASRPTGNTEAFF.

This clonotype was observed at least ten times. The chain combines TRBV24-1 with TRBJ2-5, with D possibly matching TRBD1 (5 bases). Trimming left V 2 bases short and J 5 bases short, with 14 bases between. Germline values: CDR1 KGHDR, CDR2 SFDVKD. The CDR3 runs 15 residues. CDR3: CATSDSTARAETQYF. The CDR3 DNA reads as TGTGCCACCAGTGATTCCACGGCCAGGGCGGAGACCCAGTACTTC.

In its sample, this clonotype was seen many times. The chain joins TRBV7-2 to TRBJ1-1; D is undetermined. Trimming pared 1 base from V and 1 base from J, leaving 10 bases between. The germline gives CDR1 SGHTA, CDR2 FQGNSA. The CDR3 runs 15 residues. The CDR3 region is CASSLGLSRNTEAFF. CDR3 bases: TGTGCCAGCAGCTTAGGTCTGTCCCGGAACACTGAAGCTTTCTTT.

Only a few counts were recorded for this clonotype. The CDR3 DNA reads TGTGCCACCAGCAGGCAGATACGGAGCGGGGTTCAAAAACTGTTTTTT. Translated, it gives CATSRQIRSGVQKLFF. V and J are TRBV15 and TRBJ1-4; D is unclear. Germline CDR1 and CDR2: LNHNV and YYDKDF (reference sequence). V gave up 3 bases and J gave up 9 bases, with 20 bases separating them. This CDR3 is built from 16 residues.

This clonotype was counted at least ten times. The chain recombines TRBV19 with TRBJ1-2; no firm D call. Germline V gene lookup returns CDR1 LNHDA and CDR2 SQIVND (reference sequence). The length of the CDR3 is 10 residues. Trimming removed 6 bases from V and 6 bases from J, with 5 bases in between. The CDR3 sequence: CASREDGYTF. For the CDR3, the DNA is TGTGCCAGTAGAGAGGATGGCTACACCTTC.

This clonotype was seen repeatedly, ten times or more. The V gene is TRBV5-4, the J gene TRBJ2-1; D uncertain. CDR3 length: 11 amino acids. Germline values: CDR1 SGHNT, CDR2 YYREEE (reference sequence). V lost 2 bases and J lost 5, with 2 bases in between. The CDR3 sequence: CASSLNNEQFF. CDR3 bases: TGTGCCAGCAGCTTAAACAATGAGCAGTTCTTC.

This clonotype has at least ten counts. CDR3 nucleotides: TGTGCCAGCAGCTTTGAGGCTGCCCAGCCCCAGCATTTT. Its protein is CASSFEAAQPQHF. The chain recombines TRBV7-2 with TRBJ1-5; no definite D call. Germline CDR1 is SGHTA and CDR2 is FQGNSA. This CDR3 has 13 residues. The V end lost 3 bases, the J end lost 7 bases, and 10 bases lay between the germline ends.

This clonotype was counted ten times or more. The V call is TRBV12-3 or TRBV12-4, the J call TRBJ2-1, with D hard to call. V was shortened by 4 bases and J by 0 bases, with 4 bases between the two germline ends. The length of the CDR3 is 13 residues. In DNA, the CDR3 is TGTGCCAGCAGTTCAAGCTCCTACAATGAGCAGTTCTTC. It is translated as CASSSSSYNEQFF.

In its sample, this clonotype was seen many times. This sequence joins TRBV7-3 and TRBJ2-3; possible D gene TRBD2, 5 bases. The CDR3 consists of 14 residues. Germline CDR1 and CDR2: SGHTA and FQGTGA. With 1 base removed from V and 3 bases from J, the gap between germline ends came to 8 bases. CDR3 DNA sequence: TGTGCCAGCAGCTTAAATCCGGGGACAGATACGCAGTATTTT. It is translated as CASSLNPGTDTQYF.

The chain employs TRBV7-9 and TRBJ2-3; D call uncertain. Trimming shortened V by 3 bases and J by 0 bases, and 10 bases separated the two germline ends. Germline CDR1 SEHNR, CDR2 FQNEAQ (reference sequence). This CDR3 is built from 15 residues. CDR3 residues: CASSFRSTSTDTQYF. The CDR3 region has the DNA TGTGCCAGCAGCTTCAGGAGTACTAGCACAGATACGCAGTATTTT.

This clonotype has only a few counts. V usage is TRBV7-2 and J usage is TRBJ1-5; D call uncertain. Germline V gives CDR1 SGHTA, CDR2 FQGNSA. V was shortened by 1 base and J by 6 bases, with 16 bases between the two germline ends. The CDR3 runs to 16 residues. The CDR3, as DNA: TGTGCCAGCAGCTTAGTGCTTGGGAGGTTAGGTCAGCCCCAGCATTTT. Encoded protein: CASSLVLGRLGQPQHF.

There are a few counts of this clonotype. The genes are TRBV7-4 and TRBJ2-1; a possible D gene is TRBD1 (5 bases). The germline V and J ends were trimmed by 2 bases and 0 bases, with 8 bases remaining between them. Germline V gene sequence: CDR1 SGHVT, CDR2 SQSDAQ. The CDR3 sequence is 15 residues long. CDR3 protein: CASSLQGSSYNEQFF. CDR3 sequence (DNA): TGTGCCAGCAGCTTACAGGGCAGCTCCTACAATGAGCAGTTCTTC.

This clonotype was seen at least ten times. CDR3: CASSLALYEQYF. The CDR3 DNA is TGTGCCAGCAGCTTAGCGCTGTACGAGCAGTACTTC. The rearrangement uses TRBV7-2 and TRBJ2-7; D call uncertain. The CDR3 loop spans 12 amino acids. The V gene's germline CDR1 is SGHTA and CDR2 FQGNSA. Trimming pared 0 bases from V and 4 bases from J, leaving 4 bases between.

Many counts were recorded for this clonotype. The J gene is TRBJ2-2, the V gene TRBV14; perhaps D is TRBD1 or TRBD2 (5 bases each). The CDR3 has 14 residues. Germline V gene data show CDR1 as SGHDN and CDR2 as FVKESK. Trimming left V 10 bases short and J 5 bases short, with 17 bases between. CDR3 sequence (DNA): TGTGCCACGAGACCCCAAGGGGAGACCGGGGAGCTGTTTTTT. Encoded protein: CATRPQGETGELFF.

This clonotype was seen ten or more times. This chain's CDR3 is CASSQSDSYNQPQHF. The CDR3 DNA sequence: TGTGCCAGCAGCCAAAGCGACAGTTACAATCAGCCCCAGCATTTT. The rearrangement uses TRBV7-2 and TRBJ1-5; tentative D call: TRBD1 (5 bases). V shed 5 bases and J shed 3 bases, with 14 bases lying between them. The length of the CDR3 is 15 residues. CDR1 and CDR2 from the germline V gene are SGHTA and FQGNSA.

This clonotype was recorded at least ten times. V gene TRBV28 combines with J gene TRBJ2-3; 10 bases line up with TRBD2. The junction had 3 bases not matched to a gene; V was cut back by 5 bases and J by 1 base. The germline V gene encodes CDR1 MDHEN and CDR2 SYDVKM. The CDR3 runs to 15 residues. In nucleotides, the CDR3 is TGTGCCAGCAGTAGGCTAGCGGGAGGCACAGATACGCAGTATTTT. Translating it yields CASSRLAGGTDTQYF.

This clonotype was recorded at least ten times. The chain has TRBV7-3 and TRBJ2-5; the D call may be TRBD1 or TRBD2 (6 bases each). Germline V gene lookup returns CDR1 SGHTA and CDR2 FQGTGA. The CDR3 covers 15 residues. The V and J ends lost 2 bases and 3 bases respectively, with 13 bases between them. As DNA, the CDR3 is TGTGCCAGCAGCTTATTAGGAGGGGGAGAAGAGACCCAGTACTTC. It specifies CASSLLGGGEETQYF.

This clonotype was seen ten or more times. CDR3 region: CASSLDGTQETQYF. The CDR3 DNA reads TGTGCCAGCAGCTTAGATGGGACTCAAGAGACCCAGTACTTC. The V call is TRBV7-2, the J call TRBJ2-5; D possibly corresponds to TRBD2 (6 bases). V lost 1 base and J 2 bases, leaving 8 bases between the germline ends. The CDR3 extends over 14 amino acids. Looked up from germline, CDR1 is SGHTA and CDR2 is FQGNSA.

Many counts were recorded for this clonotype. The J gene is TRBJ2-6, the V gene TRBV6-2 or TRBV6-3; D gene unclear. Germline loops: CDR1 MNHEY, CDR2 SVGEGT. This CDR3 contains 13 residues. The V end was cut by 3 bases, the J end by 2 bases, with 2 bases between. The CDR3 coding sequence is TGTGCCAGCAGTTATGCTGGGGCCAACGTCCTGACTTTC. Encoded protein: CASSYAGANVLTF.

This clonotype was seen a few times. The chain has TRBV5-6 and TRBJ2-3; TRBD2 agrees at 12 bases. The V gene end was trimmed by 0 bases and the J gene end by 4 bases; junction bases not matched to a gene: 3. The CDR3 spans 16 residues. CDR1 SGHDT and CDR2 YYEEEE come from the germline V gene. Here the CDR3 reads CASSLGLAGVADTQYF. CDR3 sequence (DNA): TGTGCCAGCAGCTTGGGACTAGCGGGAGTAGCAGATACGCAGTATTTT.

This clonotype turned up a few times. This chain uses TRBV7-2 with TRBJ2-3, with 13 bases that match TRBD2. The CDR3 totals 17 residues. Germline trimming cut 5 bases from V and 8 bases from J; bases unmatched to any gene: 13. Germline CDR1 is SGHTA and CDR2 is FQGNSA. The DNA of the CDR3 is TGTGCCAGCAGCCCACGGACTAGCGGGGGCTTCGGGGCTACGCAGTATTTT. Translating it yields CASSPRTSGGFGATQYF.

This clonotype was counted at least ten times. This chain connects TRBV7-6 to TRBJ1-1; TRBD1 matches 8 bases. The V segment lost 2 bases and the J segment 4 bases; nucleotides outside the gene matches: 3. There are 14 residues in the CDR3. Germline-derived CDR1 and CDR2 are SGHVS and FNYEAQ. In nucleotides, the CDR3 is TGTGCCAGCAGCTTACAGGGGGCGGCCACTGAAGCTTTCTTT. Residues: CASSLQGAATEAFF.